Listed here are 9 T cell receptor beta chains from one sample, sequenced in a study of blood T cell repertoires in COVID-19. The table came from immunoSEQ multiplex PCR; TCRdb's copy has only in-frame clones and leaves some out. The sample includes a few hundred thousand clones, 87% of them seen just once. Sequences were obtained from PBMCs or T cells enriched from blood (not recorded which). Receptors originate from a woman between 18 and 29 years old who had recovered from COVID-19.

The chain employs TRBV5-1 and TRBJ2-7; TRBD1 might be the D (7 bases). V was shortened by 4 bases and J by 6 bases, with 17 bases between the two germline ends. The CDR3 consists of 14 residues. Germline V gene sequence: CDR1 SGHRS, CDR2 YFSETQ. This CDR3 reads CASSTGDSRSEQYF. CDR3 in DNA: TGCGCCAGCAGCACGGGGGACAGCCGCAGCGAGCAGTACTTC.

CDR3 sequence reads: CASSPGTATLGYTF. The CDR3 coding sequence is TGCGCCAGCAGCCCCGGGACAGCGACTTTAGGCTACACCTTC. V is TRBV5-1 and J is TRBJ1-2; 7 bases are a match to TRBD1. Germline V gives CDR1 SGHRS, CDR2 YFSETQ. The CDR3 is made up of 14 amino acids. J lost 8 bases, V lost 4 bases, and 11 bases had no gene match.

This chain joins TRBV7-6 and TRBJ2-1; 7 bases map to TRBD2. J was trimmed by 2 bases and V by 0 bases; bases with no gene match: 1. This CDR3 comprises 15 residues. Germline V gene lookup returns CDR1 SGHVS and CDR2 FNYEAQ. The CDR3: CASSLAGGTYNEQFF. In nucleotides, the CDR3 is TGTGCCAGCAGCTTAGCGGGAGGGACCTACAATGAGCAGTTCTTC.

This chain uses TRBV28 with TRBJ2-7, with 7 positions matching TRBD2. V shed 6 bases and J 2 bases; nucleotides not matched to a gene: 4. The germline V gene encodes CDR1 MDHEN and CDR2 SYDVKM. The CDR3 has 13 amino acids. Here the CDR3 DNA reads TGTGCCAGCAGCCCGGGGGGTACCTACGAGCAGTACTTC. Translation: CASSPGGTYEQYF.

The J gene is TRBJ1-6, the V gene TRBV4-2; tentatively, D is TRBD1 (5 bases). CDR1 is LGHNA, CDR2 YNFKEQ, per germline. Trimming removed 0 bases at V and 6 bases at J, with 15 bases between. CDR3 length: 17 amino acids. Written as DNA, the CDR3 is TGTGCCAGCAGCCAAGATTATTTGGTGGGGGGTAATTCACCCCTCCACTTT. Translating it yields CASSQDYLVGGNSPLHF.

J is TRBJ1-1 and V is TRBV27; TRBD1 aligns across 8 bases. Trimming took 7 bases from V and 3 from J; bases not matched to a gene: 19. In germline, CDR1 is MNHEY, CDR2 SMNVEV (reference sequence). The CDR3 loop spans 18 amino acids. CDR3 protein: CASKRGGQGATRDTEAFF. For the CDR3, the DNA is TGTGCCAGCAAGAGAGGTGGGCAGGGGGCGACTCGGGACACTGAAGCTTTCTTT.

This chain connects TRBV28 to TRBJ1-5; 10 bases agree with TRBD1. CDR1 MDHEN and CDR2 SYDVKM come from the germline V gene. With V trimmed by 6 bases and J by 2 bases, 1 base remained unmatched. The CDR3 loop spans 14 amino acids. The CDR3 DNA follows: TGTGCCAGCAGAGGACAGGGGGGCAATCAGCCCCAGCATTTT. It translates to CASRGQGGNQPQHF.

The chain joins TRBV29-1 to TRBJ2-4; D not resolved. The germline V and J ends were trimmed by 4 bases and 1 base, with 8 bases remaining between them. Germline CDR1 reads SQVTM; CDR2 reads ANQGSEA. The CDR3 extends over 13 amino acids. The CDR3 sequence: CSVVPRAKNIQYF. The DNA of the CDR3 is TGCAGCGTTGTTCCCCGGGCCAAAAACATTCAGTACTTC.

This clone was seen once. The gene calls are TRBV7-7 and TRBJ2-1; unclear D gene. Looked up from germline, CDR1 is SSHAT and CDR2 is FNYEAQ (reference sequence). The V and J ends lost 4 bases and 6 bases respectively, with 10 bases between them. The CDR3 spans 13 residues. The CDR3 DNA reads as TGTGCCAGCAGCTCCGTCCCCAGCAATGAGCAGTTCTTC. Its protein is CASSSVPSNEQFF.